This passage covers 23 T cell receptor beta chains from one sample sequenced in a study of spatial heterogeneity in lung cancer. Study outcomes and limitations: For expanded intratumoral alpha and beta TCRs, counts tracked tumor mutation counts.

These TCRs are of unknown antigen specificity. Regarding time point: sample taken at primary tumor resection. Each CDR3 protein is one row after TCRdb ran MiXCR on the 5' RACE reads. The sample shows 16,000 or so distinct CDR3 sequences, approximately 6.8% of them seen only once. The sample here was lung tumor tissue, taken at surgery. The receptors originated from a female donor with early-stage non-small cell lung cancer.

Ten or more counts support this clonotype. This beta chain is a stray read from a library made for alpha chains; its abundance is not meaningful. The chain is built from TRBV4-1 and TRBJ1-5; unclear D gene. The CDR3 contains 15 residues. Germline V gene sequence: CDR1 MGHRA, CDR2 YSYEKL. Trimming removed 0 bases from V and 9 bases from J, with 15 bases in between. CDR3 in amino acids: CASSQDQAVQGPQHF. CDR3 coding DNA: TGCGCCAGCAGCCAAGATCAAGCGGTCCAAGGGCCCCAGCATTTT.

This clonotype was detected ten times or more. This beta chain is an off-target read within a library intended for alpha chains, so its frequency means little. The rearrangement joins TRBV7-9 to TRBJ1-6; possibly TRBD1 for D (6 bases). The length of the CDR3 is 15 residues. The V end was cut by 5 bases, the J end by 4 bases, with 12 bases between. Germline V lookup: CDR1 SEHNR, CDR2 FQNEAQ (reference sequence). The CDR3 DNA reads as TGTGCCAGCAGCCAGGACAGCGGGTATAATTCACCCCTCCACTTT. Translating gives CASSQDSGYNSPLHF.

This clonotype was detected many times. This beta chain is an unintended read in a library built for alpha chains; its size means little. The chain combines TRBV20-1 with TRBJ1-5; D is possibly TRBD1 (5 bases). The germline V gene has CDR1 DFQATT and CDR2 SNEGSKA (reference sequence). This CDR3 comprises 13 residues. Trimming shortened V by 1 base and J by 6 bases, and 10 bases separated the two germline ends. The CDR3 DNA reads TGCAGTGCTAGAGCGGGGGGGTCTCAGCCCCAGCATTTT. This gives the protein CSARAGGSQPQHF.

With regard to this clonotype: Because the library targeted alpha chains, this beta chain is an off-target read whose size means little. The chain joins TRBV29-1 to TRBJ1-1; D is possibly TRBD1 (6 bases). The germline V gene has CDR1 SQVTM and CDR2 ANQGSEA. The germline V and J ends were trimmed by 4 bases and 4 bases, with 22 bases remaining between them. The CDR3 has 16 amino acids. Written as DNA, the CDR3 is TGCAGCGTTGGTCCGAGCCCAGGGGTCTCTGGCACTGAAGCTTTCTTT. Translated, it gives CSVGPSPGVSGTEAFF.

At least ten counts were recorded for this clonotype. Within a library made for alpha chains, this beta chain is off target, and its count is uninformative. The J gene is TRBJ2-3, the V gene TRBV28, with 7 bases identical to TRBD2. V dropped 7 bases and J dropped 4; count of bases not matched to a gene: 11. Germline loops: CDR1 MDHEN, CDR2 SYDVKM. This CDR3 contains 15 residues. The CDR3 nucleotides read TGTGCCAGCAACATTAACGTGGCGGGGGCAGATACGCAGTATTTT. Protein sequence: CASNINVAGADTQYF. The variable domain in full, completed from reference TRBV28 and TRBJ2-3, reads DVKVTQSSRYLVKRTGEKVFLECVQDMDHENMFWYRQDPGLGLRLIYFSYDVKMKEKGDIPEGYSVSREKKERFSLILESASTNQTSMYLCASNINVAGADTQYFGPGTRLTVL.

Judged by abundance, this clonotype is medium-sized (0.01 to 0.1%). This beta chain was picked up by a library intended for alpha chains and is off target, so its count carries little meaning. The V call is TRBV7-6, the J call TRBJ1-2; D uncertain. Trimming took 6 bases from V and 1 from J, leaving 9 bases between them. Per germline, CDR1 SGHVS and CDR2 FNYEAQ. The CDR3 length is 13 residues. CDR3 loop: CASSPDINYGYTF. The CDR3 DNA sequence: TGTGCCAGCAGTCCCGACATTAACTATGGCTACACCTTC.

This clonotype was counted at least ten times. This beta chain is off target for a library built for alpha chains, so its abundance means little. For the CDR3, the DNA is TGTGCCACCAGTGATTTTGACAGGGGAGGTAAGGATGAGCAGTTCTTC. Translation gives CATSDFDRGGKDEQFF. The chain uses TRBV24-1 and TRBJ2-1, with 8 bases matching TRBD1. The CDR3 is 16 amino acids. CDR1 KGHDR and CDR2 SFDVKD come from the germline V gene. With V trimmed by 1 base and J by 8 bases, 9 bases remained unmatched.

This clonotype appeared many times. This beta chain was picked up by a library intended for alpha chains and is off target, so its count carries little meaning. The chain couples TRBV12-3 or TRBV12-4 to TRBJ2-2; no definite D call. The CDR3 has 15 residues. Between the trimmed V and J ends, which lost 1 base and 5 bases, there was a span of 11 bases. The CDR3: CASSLGTLLTGELFF. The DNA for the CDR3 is TGTGCCAGCAGTTTAGGGACCCTACTTACCGGGGAGCTGTTTTTT.

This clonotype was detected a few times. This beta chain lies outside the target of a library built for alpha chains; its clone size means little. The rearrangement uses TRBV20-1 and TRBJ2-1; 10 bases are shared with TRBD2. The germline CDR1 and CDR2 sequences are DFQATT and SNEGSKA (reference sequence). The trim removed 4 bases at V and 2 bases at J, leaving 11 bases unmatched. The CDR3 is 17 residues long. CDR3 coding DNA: TGCAGTGCTACCAAACTCACCGGACTAGCGGCCTACAATGAGCAGTTCTTC. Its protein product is CSATKLTGLAAYNEQFF.

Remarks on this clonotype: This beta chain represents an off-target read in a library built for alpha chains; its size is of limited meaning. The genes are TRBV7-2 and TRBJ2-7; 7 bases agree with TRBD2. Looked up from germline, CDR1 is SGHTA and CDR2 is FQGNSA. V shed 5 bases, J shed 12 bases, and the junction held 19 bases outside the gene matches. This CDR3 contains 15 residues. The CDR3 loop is CASSQWGGARLRGYF. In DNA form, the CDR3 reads TGTGCCAGCAGCCAATGGGGGGGAGCACGGCTCCGCGGGTACTTC.

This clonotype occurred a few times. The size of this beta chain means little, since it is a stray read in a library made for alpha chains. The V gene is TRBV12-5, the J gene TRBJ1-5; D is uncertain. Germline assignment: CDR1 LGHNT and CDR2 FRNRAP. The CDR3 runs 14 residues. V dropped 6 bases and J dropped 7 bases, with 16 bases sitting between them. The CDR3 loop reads CASGPPGPSQPQHF. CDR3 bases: TGTGCTAGTGGACCTCCGGGCCCCAGCCAGCCCCAGCATTTT.

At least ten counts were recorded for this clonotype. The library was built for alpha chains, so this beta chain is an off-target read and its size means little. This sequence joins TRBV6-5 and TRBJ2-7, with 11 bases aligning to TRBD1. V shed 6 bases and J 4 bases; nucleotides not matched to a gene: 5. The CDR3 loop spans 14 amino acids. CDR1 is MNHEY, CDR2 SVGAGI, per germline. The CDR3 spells CASRGGTGGYEQYF. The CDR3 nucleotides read TGTGCCAGCAGGGGCGGGACAGGGGGATACGAGCAGTACTTC.

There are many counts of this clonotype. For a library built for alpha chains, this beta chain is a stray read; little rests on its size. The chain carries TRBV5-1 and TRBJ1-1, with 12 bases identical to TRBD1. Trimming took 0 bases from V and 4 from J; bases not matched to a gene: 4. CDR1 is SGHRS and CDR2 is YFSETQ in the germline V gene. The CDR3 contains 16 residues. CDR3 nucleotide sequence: TGCGCCAGCAGCTTGGAGGGACAGGGGGCCGGCACTGAAGCTTTCTTT. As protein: CASSLEGQGAGTEAFF.

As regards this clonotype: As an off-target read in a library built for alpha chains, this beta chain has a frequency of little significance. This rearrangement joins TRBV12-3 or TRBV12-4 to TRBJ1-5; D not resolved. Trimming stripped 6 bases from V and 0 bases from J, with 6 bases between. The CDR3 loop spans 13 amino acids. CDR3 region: CASSDGSNQPQHF. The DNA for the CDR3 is TGTGCCAGCAGCGACGGTAGCAATCAGCCCCAGCATTTT.

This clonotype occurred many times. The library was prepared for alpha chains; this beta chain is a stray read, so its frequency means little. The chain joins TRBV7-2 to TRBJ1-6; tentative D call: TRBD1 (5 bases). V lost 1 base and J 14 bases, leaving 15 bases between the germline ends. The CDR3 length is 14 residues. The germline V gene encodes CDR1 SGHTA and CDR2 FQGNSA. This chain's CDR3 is CASSLGSGTGTLHF. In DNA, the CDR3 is TGTGCCAGCAGCTTAGGGTCGGGGACGGGGACCCTCCACTTT. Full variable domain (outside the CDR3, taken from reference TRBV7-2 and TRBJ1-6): GAGVSQSPSNKVTEKGKDVELRCDPISGHTALYWYRQSLGQGLEFLIYFQGNSAPDKSGLPSDRFSAERTGGSVSTLTIQRTQQEDSAVYLCASSLGSGTGTLHFGNGTRLTVT.

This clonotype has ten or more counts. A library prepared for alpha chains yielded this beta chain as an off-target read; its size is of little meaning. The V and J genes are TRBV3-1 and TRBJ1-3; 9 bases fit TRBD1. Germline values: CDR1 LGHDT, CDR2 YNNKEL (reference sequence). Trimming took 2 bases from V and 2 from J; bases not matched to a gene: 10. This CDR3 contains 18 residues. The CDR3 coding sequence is TGTGCCAGCAGCCAATTCAACAGGGGGCGAATTACTGGAAACACCATATATTTT. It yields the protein CASSQFNRGRITGNTIYF. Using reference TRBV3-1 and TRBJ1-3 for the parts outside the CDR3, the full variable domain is DTAVSQTPKYLVTQMGNDKSIKCEQNLGHDTMYWYKQDSKKFLKIMFSYNNKELIINETVPNRFSPKSPDKAHLNLHINSLELGDSAVYFCASSQFNRGRITGNTIYFGEGSWLTVV.

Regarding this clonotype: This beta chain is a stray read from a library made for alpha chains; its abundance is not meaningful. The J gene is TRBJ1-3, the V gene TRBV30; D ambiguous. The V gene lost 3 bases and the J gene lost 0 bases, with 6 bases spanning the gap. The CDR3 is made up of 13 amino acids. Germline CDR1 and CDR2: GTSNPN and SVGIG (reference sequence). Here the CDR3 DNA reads TGTGCCTGGAGGTCCTCCTCTGGAAACACCATATATTTT. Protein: CAWRSSSGNTIYF.

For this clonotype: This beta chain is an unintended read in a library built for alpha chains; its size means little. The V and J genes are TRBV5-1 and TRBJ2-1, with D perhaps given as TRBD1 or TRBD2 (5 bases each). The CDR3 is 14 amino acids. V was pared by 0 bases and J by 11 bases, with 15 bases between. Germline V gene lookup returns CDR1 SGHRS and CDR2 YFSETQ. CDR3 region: CASSLEVGRTKQFF. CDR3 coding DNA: TGCGCCAGCAGCTTGGAGGTGGGACGGACAAAGCAGTTCTTC.

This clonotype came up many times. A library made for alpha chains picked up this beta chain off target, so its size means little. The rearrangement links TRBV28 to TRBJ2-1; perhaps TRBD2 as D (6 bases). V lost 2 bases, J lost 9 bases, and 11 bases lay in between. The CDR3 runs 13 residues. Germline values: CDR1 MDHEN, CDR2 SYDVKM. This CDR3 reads CASSLGGEGEQFF. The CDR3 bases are TGTGCCAGCAGTTTAGGAGGGGAAGGTGAGCAGTTCTTC.

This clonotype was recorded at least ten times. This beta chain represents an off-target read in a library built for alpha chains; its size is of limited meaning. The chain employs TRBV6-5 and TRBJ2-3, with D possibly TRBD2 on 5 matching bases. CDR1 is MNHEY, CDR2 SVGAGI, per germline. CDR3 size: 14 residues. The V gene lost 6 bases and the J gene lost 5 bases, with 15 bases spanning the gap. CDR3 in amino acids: CASRNGVDRDTQYF. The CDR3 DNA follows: TGTGCCAGCAGGAACGGGGTGGATCGAGATACGCAGTATTTT.

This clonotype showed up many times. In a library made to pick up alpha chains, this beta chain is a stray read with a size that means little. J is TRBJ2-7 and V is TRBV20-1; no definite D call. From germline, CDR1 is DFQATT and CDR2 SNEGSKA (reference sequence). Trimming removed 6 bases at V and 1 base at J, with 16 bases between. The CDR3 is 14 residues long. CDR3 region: CSARPGGRSYEQYF. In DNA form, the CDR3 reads TGCAGTGCCCGGCCGGGTGGACGGTCCTACGAGCAGTACTTC.

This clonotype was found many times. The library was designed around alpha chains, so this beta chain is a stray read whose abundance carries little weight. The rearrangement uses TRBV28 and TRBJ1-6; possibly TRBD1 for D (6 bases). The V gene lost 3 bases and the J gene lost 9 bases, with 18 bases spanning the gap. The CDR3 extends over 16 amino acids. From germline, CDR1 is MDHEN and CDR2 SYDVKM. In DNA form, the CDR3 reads TGTGCCAGCAGTTTGGCCTCCGGGGGGCGAGGTTCACCCCTCCACTTT. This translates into CASSLASGGRGSPLHF.

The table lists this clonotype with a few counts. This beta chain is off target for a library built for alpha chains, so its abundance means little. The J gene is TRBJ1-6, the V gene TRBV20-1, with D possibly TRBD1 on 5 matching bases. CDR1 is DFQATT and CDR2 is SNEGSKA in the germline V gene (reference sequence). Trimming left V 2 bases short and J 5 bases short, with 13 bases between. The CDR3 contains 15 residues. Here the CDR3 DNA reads TGCAGTGCTAGACCTGGAGCAGGGAATAATTCACCCCTCCACTTT. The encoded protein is CSARPGAGNNSPLHF.